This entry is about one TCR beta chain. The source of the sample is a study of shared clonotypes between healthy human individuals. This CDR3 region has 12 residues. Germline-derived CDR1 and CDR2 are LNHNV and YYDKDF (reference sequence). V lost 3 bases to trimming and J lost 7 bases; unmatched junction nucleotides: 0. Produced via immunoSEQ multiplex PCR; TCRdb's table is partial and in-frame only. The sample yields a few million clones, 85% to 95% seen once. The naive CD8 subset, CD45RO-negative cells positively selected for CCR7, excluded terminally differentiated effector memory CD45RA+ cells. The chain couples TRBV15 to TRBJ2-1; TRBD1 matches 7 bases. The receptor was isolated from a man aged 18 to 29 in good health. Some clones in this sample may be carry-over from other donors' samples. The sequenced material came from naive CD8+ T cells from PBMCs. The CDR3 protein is CATSSRGNEQFF. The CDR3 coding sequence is TGTGCCACCAGCAGCAGGGGGAATGAGCAGTTCTTC.